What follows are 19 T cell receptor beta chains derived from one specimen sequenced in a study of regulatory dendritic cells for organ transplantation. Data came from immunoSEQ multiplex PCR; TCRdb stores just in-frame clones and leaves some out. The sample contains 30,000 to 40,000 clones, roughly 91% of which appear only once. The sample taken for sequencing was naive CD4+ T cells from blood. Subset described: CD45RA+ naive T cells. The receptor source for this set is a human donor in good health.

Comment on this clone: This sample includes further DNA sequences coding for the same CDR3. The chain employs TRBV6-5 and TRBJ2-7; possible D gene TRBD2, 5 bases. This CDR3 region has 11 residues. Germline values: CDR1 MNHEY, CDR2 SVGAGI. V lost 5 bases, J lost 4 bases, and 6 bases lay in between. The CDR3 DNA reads TGTGCCAGCAGTCGGGGTTACGAGCAGTACTTC. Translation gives CASSRGYEQYF.

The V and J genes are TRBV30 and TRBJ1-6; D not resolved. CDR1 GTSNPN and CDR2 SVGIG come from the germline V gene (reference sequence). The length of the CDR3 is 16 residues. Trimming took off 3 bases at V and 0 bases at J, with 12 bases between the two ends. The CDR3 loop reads CAWRYGGSSYNSPLHF. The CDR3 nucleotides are TGTGCCTGGAGATATGGAGGGAGCTCCTATAATTCACCCCTCCACTTT.

CDR3 sequence (DNA): TGTGCCAGCTCACCAGAGGGGCGGGGGCAGTACTTC. Residues: CASSPEGRGQYF. This chain joins TRBV18 and TRBJ2-7, with TRBD2 as a possible D gene (6 bases). V was cut by 2 bases and J by 9 bases, with 11 bases left in between. The CDR3 contains 12 residues. CDR1 is KGHSH and CDR2 is LQKENI in the germline V gene.

CDR3 in amino acids: CASSEDTVQETQYF. The CDR3 DNA reads as TGTGCCAGCAGTGAAGACACAGTCCAAGAGACCCAGTACTTC. The chain couples TRBV2 to TRBJ2-5; D gene unclear. Germline V gene lookup returns CDR1 SNHLY and CDR2 FYNNEI. V was trimmed by 1 base and J by 1 base, leaving 7 bases between them. The CDR3 contains 14 residues.

The CDR3 DNA is TGTGCCAGCAGCTTACAAGGTTGGGGCACTGAAGCTTTCTTT. Translating gives CASSLQGWGTEAFF. The chain links TRBV7-9 to TRBJ1-1; the D is unclear. V lost 2 bases and J 4 bases, leaving 11 bases between the germline ends. Germline V gives CDR1 SEHNR, CDR2 FQNEAQ (reference sequence). The CDR3 loop spans 14 amino acids.

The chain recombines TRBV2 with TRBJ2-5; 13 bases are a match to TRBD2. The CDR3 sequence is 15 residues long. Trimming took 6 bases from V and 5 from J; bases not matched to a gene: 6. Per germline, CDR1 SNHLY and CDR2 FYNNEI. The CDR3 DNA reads TGTGCCAGCAGAGAACTAGCGGGGGGGCCGGAGACCCAGTACTTC. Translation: CASRELAGGPETQYF.

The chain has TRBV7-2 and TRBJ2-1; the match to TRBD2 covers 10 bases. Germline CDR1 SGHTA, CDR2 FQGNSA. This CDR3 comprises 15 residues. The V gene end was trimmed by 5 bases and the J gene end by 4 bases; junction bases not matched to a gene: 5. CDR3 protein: CASSLGLALYNEQFF. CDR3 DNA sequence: TGTGCCAGCAGCCTGGGACTAGCGCTATACAATGAGCAGTTCTTC.

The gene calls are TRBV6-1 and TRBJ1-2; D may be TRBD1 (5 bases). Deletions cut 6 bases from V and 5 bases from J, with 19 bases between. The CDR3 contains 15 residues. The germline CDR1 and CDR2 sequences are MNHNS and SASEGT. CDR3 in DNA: TGTGCCAGCAGCGCGGTTTCTAGCGGGGCATATGGCTACACCTTC. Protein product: CASSAVSSGAYGYTF.

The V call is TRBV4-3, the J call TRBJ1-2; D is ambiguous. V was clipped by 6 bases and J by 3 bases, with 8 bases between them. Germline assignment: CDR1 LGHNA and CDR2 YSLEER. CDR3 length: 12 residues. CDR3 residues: CASRSEDYGYTF. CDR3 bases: TGCGCCAGCAGATCGGAAGACTATGGCTACACCTTC.

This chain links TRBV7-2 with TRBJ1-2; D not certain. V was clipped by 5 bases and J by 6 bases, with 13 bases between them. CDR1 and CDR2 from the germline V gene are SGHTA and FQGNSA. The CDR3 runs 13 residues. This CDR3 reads CASSLRFRDGYTF. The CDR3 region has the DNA TGTGCCAGCAGCCTTAGATTTAGGGATGGCTACACCTTC.

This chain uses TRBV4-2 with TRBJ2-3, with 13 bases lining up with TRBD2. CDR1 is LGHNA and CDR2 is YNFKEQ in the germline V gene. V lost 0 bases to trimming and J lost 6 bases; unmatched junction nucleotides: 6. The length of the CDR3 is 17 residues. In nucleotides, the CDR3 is TGTGCCAGCAGCCAAGACTATGGGACTAGCGGGGCGGATACGCAGTATTTT. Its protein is CASSQDYGTSGADTQYF.

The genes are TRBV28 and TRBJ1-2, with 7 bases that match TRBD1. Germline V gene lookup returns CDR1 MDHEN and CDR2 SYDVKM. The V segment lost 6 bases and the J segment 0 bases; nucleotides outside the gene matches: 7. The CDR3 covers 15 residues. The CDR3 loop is CASSRQGGPNYGYTF. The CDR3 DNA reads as TGTGCCAGCAGCCGACAGGGAGGACCTAACTATGGCTACACCTTC.

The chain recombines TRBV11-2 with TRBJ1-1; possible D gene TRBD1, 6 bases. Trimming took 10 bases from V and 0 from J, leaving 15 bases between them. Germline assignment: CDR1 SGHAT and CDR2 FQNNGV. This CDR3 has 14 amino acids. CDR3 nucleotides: TGTGCCACCCGGACAGAGGGAGTGAACACTGAAGCTTTCTTT. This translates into CATRTEGVNTEAFF.

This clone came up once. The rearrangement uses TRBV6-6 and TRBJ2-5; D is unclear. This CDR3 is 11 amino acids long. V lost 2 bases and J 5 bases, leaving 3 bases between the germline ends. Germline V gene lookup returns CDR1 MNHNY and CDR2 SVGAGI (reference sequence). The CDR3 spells CASSYKETQYF. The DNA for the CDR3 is TGTGCCAGCAGTTACAAGGAGACCCAGTACTTC.

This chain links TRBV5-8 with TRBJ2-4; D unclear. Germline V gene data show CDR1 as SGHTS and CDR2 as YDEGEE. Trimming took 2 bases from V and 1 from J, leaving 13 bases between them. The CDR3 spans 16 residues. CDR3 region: CASSLGLGVAKNIQYF. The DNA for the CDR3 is TGTGCCAGCAGCTTAGGGTTGGGTGTCGCCAAAAACATTCAGTACTTC.

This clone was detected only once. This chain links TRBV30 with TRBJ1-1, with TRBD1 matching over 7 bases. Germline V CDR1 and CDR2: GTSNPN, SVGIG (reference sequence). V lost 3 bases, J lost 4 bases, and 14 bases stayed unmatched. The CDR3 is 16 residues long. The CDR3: CAWRGQIPMGTTEAFF. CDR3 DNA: TGTGCCTGGAGGGGACAGATTCCTATGGGAACCACTGAAGCTTTCTTT.

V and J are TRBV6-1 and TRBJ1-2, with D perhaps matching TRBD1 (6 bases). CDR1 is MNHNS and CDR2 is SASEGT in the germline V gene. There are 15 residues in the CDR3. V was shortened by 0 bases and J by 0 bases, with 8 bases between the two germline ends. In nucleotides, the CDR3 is TGTGCCAGCAGTGAAGCGGACAGAGCTAACTATGGCTACACCTTC. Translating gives CASSEADRANYGYTF.

This chain's CDR3 is CASSPQGVGNYGYTF. The DNA for the CDR3 is TGTGCCAGCTCACCACAGGGGGTAGGAAACTATGGCTACACCTTC. The chain employs TRBV18 and TRBJ1-2; TRBD1 is a possible D gene (6 bases). Germline CDR1 is KGHSH and CDR2 is LQKENI. The CDR3 has 15 residues. V shed 1 base and J shed 2 bases, with 11 bases lying between them.

This chain's CDR3 is CASSFLGGEEKLFF. The CDR3 DNA reads TGTGCCAGCAGTTTCCTAGGCGGCGAAGAAAAACTGTTTTTT. This chain joins TRBV27 and TRBJ1-4, with D hard to call. This CDR3 spans 14 amino acids. V was trimmed by 3 bases and J by 8 bases, leaving 13 bases between them. The germline V gene has CDR1 MNHEY and CDR2 SMNVEV (reference sequence).